The 30 T cell receptor beta chains below all came from one sample that was sequenced in a study of blood T cell repertoires in COVID-19. Sequencing was performed with immunoSEQ multiplex PCR; in TCRdb, only in-frame clones are kept and a portion is missing. The sample shows fewer than 250,000 clones, about nine tenths of them seen only once. Sequencing input: peripheral blood. The receptors here all came from a man aged 25 to 45 with COVID-19, enrolled during active disease.

The CDR3 nucleotides read TGCGCCAGCAGCCAATCGACAGAGGCTAGGAAGCAGTTCTTC. Residues: CASSQSTEARKQFF. The chain uses TRBV4-1 and TRBJ2-1, with a possible D match to TRBD1 (5 bases). The CDR3 length is 14 residues. The germline CDR1 and CDR2 sequences are MGHRA and YSYEKL. V was clipped by 2 bases and J by 11 bases, with 16 bases between them.

The chain uses TRBV9 and TRBJ2-7, with D possibly matching TRBD2 (6 bases). Germline V gives CDR1 SGDLS, CDR2 YYNGEE. This CDR3 is 15 amino acids long. The germline V and J ends were trimmed by 4 bases and 4 bases, with 18 bases remaining between them. The DNA of the CDR3 is TGTGCCAGCAGCCCTTCTGGGGGAGGCGTGTACGAGCAGTACTTC. It is translated as CASSPSGGGVYEQYF. The variable domain in full, completed from reference TRBV9 and TRBJ2-7, reads DSGVTQTPKHLITATGQRVTLRCSPRSGDLSVYWYQQSLDQGLQFLIQYYNGEERAKGNILERFSAQQFPDLHSELNLSSLELGDSALYFCASSPSGGGVYEQYFGPGTRLTVT.

The gene calls are TRBV5-1 and TRBJ2-7; D perhaps matches TRBD1 (6 bases). CDR1 SGHRS and CDR2 YFSETQ come from the germline V gene. Trimming cost V 4 bases and J 5 bases, with 16 bases left between them. The CDR3 has 14 residues. The DNA for the CDR3 is TGCGCCAGCAGCCCCAGGGGCCTTATAGACGAGCAGTACTTC. Protein sequence: CASSPRGLIDEQYF.

The rearrangement joins TRBV18 to TRBJ2-1, with TRBD1 matching over 7 bases. The ends lost 4 bases at V and 7 bases at J; junction bases unmatched: 10. Looked up from germline, CDR1 is KGHSH and CDR2 is LQKENI. CDR3 size: 15 residues. The CDR3, as DNA: TGTGCCAGCTCACTCCGACAGGGACGGAATAATGAGCAGTTCTTC. Translation gives CASSLRQGRNNEQFF.

The CDR3: CASSLFNSRSTEAFF. The CDR3 DNA is TGCGCCAGCAGCCTGTTTAACAGCCGAAGCACTGAAGCTTTCTTT. The chain links TRBV4-1 to TRBJ1-1; D gene uncertain. Germline lookup yields CDR1 MGHRA and CDR2 YSYEKL. The CDR3 totals 15 residues. Trimming left V 4 bases short and J 4 bases short, with 16 bases between.

The chain recombines TRBV27 with TRBJ1-4; D gene uncertain. Germline assignment: CDR1 MNHEY and CDR2 SMNVEV (reference sequence). The CDR3 extends over 14 amino acids. Trimming pared 6 bases from V and 12 bases from J, leaving 20 bases between. The CDR3 reads CASRPAGVSLELFF. CDR3 nucleotides: TGTGCCAGCAGGCCCGCAGGTGTCAGTTTAGAACTGTTTTTT. Combining the CDR3 with reference TRBV27 and TRBJ1-4 gives the whole variable domain EAQVTQNPRYLITVTGKKLTVTCSQNMNHEYMSWYRQDPGLGLRQIYYSMNVEVTDKGDVPEGYKVSRKEKRNFPLILESPSPNQTSLYFCASRPAGVSLELFFGSGTQLSVL.

This clone was recorded once. The V gene is TRBV10-1, the J gene TRBJ2-2, with TRBD2 matching 14 bases. The CDR3 has 19 residues. The germline V gene encodes CDR1 WNHNN and CDR2 SYGVQD (reference sequence). V gave up 2 bases and J gave up 3 bases; unmatched junction bases: 8. CDR3 coding DNA: TGCGCCAGCAGTGAGCCGGGACTAGCGGGGGTAGGAGACACCGGGGAGCTGTTTTTT. The encoded protein is CASSEPGLAGVGDTGELFF.

This chain uses TRBV14 with TRBJ2-5, with 8 bases that match TRBD2. The CDR3 consists of 14 residues. Trimming cost V 4 bases and J 0 bases; bases outside gene matches: 1. CDR1 SGHDN and CDR2 FVKESK come from the germline V gene. The CDR3 protein is CASSRGGYQETQYF. CDR3 nucleotide sequence: TGTGCCAGCAGCCGCGGGGGGTACCAAGAGACCCAGTACTTC.

The chain uses TRBV15 and TRBJ1-4; the D is unclear. The CDR3 contains 16 residues. Germline-derived CDR1 and CDR2 are LNHNV and YYDKDF (reference sequence). Deletions cut 5 bases from V and 3 bases from J, with 16 bases between. CDR3 sequence reads: CATSDSHRFANEKLFF. The CDR3 DNA sequence: TGTGCCACCAGCGACTCCCACCGATTTGCTAATGAAAAACTGTTTTTT. The variable domain in full, completed from reference TRBV15 and TRBJ1-4, reads DAMVIQNPRYQVTQFGKPVTLSCSQTLNHNVMYWYQQKSSQAPKLLFHYYDKDFNNEADTPDNFQSRRPNTSFCFLDIRSPGLGDTAMYLCATSDSHRFANEKLFFGSGTQLSVL.

In this sample, this clone turned up a few times. This chain joins TRBV29-1 and TRBJ1-5; D gene uncertain. The CDR3 extends over 15 amino acids. Between the trimmed V and J ends, which lost 8 bases and 0 bases, there was a span of 17 bases. Per germline, CDR1 SQVTM and CDR2 ANQGSEA. The CDR3 DNA sequence: TGCAGCTTATCTGGGGAGCTTTATAGCAATCAGCCCCAGCATTTT. Translated, it gives CSLSGELYSNQPQHF.

This chain connects TRBV6-5 to TRBJ2-7; D may be TRBD1 (5 bases). The V and J ends lost 2 bases and 6 bases respectively, with 14 bases between them. CDR3 length: 14 amino acids. Germline values: CDR1 MNHEY, CDR2 SVGAGI. Here the CDR3 reads CASSYRDWGGEQYF. CDR3 DNA sequence: TGTGCCAGCAGTTACCGAGATTGGGGCGGCGAGCAGTACTTC.

This chain links TRBV6-2 or TRBV6-3 with TRBJ1-5; 7 bases map to TRBD1. Germline-derived CDR1 and CDR2 are MNHEY and SVGEGT. The V gene end was trimmed by 2 bases and the J gene end by 0 bases; junction bases not matched to a gene: 10. This CDR3 is built from 18 residues. In DNA form, the CDR3 reads TGTGCCAGCAGTTACGGTATGCGAACAGGGGATAGCAATCAGCCCCAGCATTTT. Translated: CASSYGMRTGDSNQPQHF.

Regarding this clone: Mismatch with germline at one junction end may stem from a read error. The rearrangement uses TRBV2 and TRBJ1-2; tentatively, D is TRBD1 (6 bases). This CDR3 contains 15 residues. In germline, CDR1 is SNHLY, CDR2 FYNNEI. The CDR3 sequence: CASREATTGKDGYTF. The DNA of the CDR3 is TGTGCCAGCAGGGAAGCTACCACAGGGAAAGACGGCTACACCTTC.

This clone came up once. The chain is built from TRBV6-6 and TRBJ2-6, with D possibly being TRBD2 (5 bases). Per the germline V gene, CDR1 is MNHNY and CDR2 is SVGAGI (reference sequence). V lost 2 bases and J 1 base, leaving 6 bases between the germline ends. This CDR3 has 15 residues. The CDR3: CASSYEGSGANVLTF. CDR3 bases: TGTGCCAGCAGTTACGAGGGTTCTGGGGCCAACGTCCTGACTTTC.

V is TRBV7-8 and J is TRBJ2-1, with TRBD2 matching 9 bases. The CDR3 has 15 residues. Germline trimming cut 1 base from V and 9 bases from J; bases unmatched to any gene: 7. Germline V CDR1 and CDR2: SGHVS, FQNEAQ. The CDR3 sequence is CASSLGAGGVLEQFF. CDR3 DNA: TGTGCCAGCAGCTTAGGAGCGGGAGGAGTTCTTGAGCAGTTCTTC.

The chain joins TRBV19 to TRBJ2-7; a possible D gene is TRBD1 (6 bases). The germline V gene has CDR1 LNHDA and CDR2 SQIVND (reference sequence). Deletions cut 11 bases from V and 0 bases from J, with 20 bases between. This CDR3 comprises 15 residues. The CDR3 nucleotides read TGTGCCTCTAAGAGGAGACAGGCACTCTCCTACGAGCAGTACTTC. Protein: CASKRRQALSYEQYF.

CDR3 in DNA: TGTGCCAGACCTTCGGGGCTAGCGGGGGGGCGAGACAATGAGCAGTTCTTC. Protein product: CARPSGLAGGRDNEQFF. This chain joins TRBV21-1 and TRBJ2-1; TRBD2, the table's D call, lacks a check against the DNA. TRBV21-1 is assigned pseudogene status. This CDR3 spans 17 amino acids.

CDR3 region: CASSFKEGIGQPQHF. CDR3 in DNA: TGTGCCAGCAGCTTCAAGGAGGGGATCGGGCAGCCCCAGCATTTT. J is TRBJ1-5 and V is TRBV6-5; tentatively, D is TRBD1 (5 bases). V was cut by 6 bases and J by 7 bases, with 19 bases left in between. This CDR3 is built from 15 residues. Per germline, CDR1 MNHEY and CDR2 SVGAGI.

The rearrangement joins TRBV19 to TRBJ1-2; 7 bases agree with TRBD1. The ends lost 11 bases at V and 3 bases at J; junction bases unmatched: 9. The germline V gene encodes CDR1 LNHDA and CDR2 SQIVND (reference sequence). This CDR3 comprises 13 residues. The CDR3 sequence: CASTGTVDYGYTF. The DNA of the CDR3 is TGTGCCTCAACCGGGACAGTCGACTATGGCTACACCTTC.

The rearrangement joins TRBV12-3 or TRBV12-4 to TRBJ1-1; no clear D gene. This CDR3 has 12 residues. Deletions cut 0 bases from V and 7 bases from J, with 6 bases between. The CDR3, as DNA: TGTGCCAGCAGTTTAGCCAGTCTTGAAGCTTTCTTT. The encoded protein is CASSLASLEAFF.

The rearrangement uses TRBV19 and TRBJ2-6, with D maybe TRBD1 (7 bases). CDR1 LNHDA and CDR2 SQIVND come from the germline V gene (reference sequence). Trimming left V 6 bases short and J 2 bases short, with 14 bases between. The CDR3 length is 16 residues. In nucleotides, the CDR3 is TGTGCCAGTAGCGTGGGCAGGGGGGCTGGGGCCAACGTCCTGACTTTC. Translating it yields CASSVGRGAGANVLTF.

The CDR3 spells CASSYTGLSGYTF. Here the CDR3 DNA reads TGTGCCAGCAGCTACACAGGGCTGAGTGGCTACACCTTC. The chain uses TRBV11-2 and TRBJ1-2, with D tentatively TRBD1 (6 bases). V lost 4 bases to trimming and J lost 7 bases, with 13 bases between them. Per the germline V gene, CDR1 is SGHAT and CDR2 is FQNNGV. The CDR3 consists of 13 residues.

The J gene is TRBJ1-6, the V gene TRBV5-1, with D unresolved. Germline CDR1 is SGHRS and CDR2 is YFSETQ. This CDR3 has 15 residues. The germline V and J ends were trimmed by 4 bases and 3 bases, with 11 bases remaining between them. The CDR3 DNA reads TGCGCCAGCAGCGCCAACACCCTCTATAATTCACCCCTCCACTTT. Translating it yields CASSANTLYNSPLHF.

The chain links TRBV19 to TRBJ2-5; possible D gene TRBD1, 6 bases. The CDR3 has 13 amino acids. Germline CDR1 LNHDA, CDR2 SQIVND (reference sequence). V lost 3 bases and J lost 5, with 10 bases in between. The CDR3 DNA sequence: TGTGCCAGTAGTATGCAAAGGGGGGAGACCCAGTACTTC. This codes for CASSMQRGETQYF.

The V call is TRBV15, the J call TRBJ2-3; D possibly corresponds to TRBD1 (5 bases). The CDR3 consists of 16 residues. Germline V gene data show CDR1 as LNHNV and CDR2 as YYDKDF (reference sequence). Trimming took off 0 bases at V and 4 bases at J, with 14 bases between the two ends. DNA for the CDR3: TGTGCCACCAGCAGAGATTGGGCAGGGAAGGCAGATACGCAGTATTTT. Translated, it gives CATSRDWAGKADTQYF.

This clone has a single count. This CDR3 reads CASTKSGLGGYEQYF. For the CDR3, the DNA is TGTGCCAGCACCAAGTCAGGGTTGGGTGGCTACGAGCAGTACTTC. J is TRBJ2-7 and V is TRBV9; D perhaps matches TRBD1 (5 bases). CDR1 SGDLS and CDR2 YYNGEE come from the germline V gene. The CDR3 consists of 15 residues. V was pared by 6 bases and J by 3 bases, with 19 bases between.

The rearrangement uses TRBV28 and TRBJ2-3; 11 bases align to TRBD2. The length of the CDR3 is 18 residues. CDR1 is MDHEN and CDR2 is SYDVKM in the germline V gene. V lost 6 bases to trimming and J lost 3 bases; unmatched junction nucleotides: 14. For the CDR3, the DNA is TGTGCCAGCAGCATGCTCCGGGGGTCTAGCGGGAGGACAGATACGCAGTATTTT. Protein: CASSMLRGSSGRTDTQYF.

The rearrangement links TRBV6-5 to TRBJ1-1; D ambiguous. Between the trimmed V and J ends, which lost 0 bases and 4 bases, there was a span of 12 bases. Germline V CDR1 and CDR2: MNHEY, SVGAGI. CDR3 length: 15 amino acids. The CDR3 nucleotides are TGTGCCAGCAGTTACTCGCGTCTTGGTGGCACTGAAGCTTTCTTT. Its protein is CASSYSRLGGTEAFF.

The V and J genes are TRBV7-9 and TRBJ1-6, with D perhaps TRBD1 (5 bases). This CDR3 region has 14 residues. CDR1 and CDR2 (germline): SEHNR, FQNEAQ (reference sequence). Trimming removed 5 bases at V and 9 bases at J, with 14 bases between. The CDR3 bases are TGTGCCAGCAGCCAAGGGCAGGGCTTTTCACCCCTCCACTTT. This sequence encodes CASSQGQGFSPLHF.

The chain combines TRBV18 with TRBJ1-2, with D maybe TRBD1 (6 bases). The V and J ends lost 3 bases and 6 bases respectively, with 14 bases between them. The CDR3 totals 14 residues. Looked up from germline, CDR1 is KGHSH and CDR2 is LQKENI. In DNA form, the CDR3 reads TGTGCCAGCTCACCCCTAGGACAGAGGAATGGCTACACCTTC. It translates to CASSPLGQRNGYTF.